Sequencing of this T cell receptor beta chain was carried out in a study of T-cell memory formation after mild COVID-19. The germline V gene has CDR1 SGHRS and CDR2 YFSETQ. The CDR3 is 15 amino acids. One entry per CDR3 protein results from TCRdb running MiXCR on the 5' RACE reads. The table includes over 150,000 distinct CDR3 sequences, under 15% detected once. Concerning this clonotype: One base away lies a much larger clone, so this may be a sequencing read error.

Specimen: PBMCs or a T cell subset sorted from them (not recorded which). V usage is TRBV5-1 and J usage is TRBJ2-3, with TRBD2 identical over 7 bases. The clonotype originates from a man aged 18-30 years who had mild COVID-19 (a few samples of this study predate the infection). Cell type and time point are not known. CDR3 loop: CSSSLGAGSTDTQYF. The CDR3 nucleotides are TGCTCCAGCAGCTTGGGAGCGGGGAGCACAGATACGCAGTATTTT.